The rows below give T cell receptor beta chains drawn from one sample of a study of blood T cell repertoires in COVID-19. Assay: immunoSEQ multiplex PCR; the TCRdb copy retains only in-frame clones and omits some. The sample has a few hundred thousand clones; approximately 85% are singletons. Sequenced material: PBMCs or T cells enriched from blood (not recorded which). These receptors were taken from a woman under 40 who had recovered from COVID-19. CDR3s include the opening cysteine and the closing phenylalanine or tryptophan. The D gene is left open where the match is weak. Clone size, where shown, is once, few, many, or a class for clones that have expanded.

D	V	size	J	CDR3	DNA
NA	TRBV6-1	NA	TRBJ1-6	CASSDRSNNSPLHF	TGTGCCAGCAGTGACAGGTCGAATAATTCACCCCTCCACTTT
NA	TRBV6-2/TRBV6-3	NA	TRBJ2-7	CASSYYGRLSSYEQYF	TGTGCCAGCAGTTACTATGGCAGACTAAGCTCCTACGAGCAGTACTTC
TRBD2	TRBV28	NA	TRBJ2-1	CASSPAGVAISYNEQFF	TGTGCCAGCAGCCCTGCGGGGGTCGCGATTTCTTACAATGAGCAGTTCTTC
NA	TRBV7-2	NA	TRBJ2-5	CASRKAGRLETQYF	TGTGCCAGCAGAAAGGCGGGGAGGTTGGAGACCCAGTACTTC
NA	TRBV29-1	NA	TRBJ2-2	CSVTGGGRNTGELFF	TGCAGCGTAACTGGAGGAGGAAGAAACACCGGGGAGCTGTTTTTT
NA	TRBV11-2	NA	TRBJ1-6	CASSPEAGSQYNSPLHF	TGTGCCAGCAGCCCAGAGGCGGGTAGCCAATATAATTCACCCCTCCACTTT
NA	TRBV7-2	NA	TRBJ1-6	CASSTYYNSPLHF	TGTGCCAGCAGCACTTACTATAATTCACCCCTCCACTTT
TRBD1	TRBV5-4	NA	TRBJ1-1	CATFRAGGNTEAFF	TGTGCCACCTTCCGAGCAGGGGGCAATACTGAAGCTTTCTTT
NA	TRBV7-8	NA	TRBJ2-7	CASSSRLSSPNREQYF	TGTGCCAGCAGCTCCAGGTTGTCAAGCCCTAACAGGGAGCAGTACTTC
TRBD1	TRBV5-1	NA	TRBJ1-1	CASSLDRGLMGGRDTEAFF	TGCGCCAGCAGCTTGGACAGGGGGCTGATGGGTGGAAGGGACACTGAAGCTTTCTTT
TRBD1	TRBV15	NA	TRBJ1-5	CATRSDRGYQPQHF	TGTGCCACCAGATCGGACAGGGGGTATCAGCCCCAGCATTTT
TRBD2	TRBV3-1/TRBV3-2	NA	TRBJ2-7	CASSQDQSGGLFYEQYF	TGTGCCAGCAGCCAAGATCAAAGCGGGGGCCTTTTCTACGAGCAGTACTTC
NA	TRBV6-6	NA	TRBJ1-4	CASSYGGAANEKLFF	TGTGCCAGCAGTTACGGGGGGGCCGCAAATGAAAAACTGTTTTTT
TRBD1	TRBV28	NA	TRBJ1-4	CASSSALKTGEDEKLFF	TGTGCCAGCAGCTCCGCCCTTAAGACAGGGGAGGATGAAAAACTGTTTTTT
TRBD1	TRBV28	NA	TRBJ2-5	CASRWDRGGVETQYF	TGTGCCAGCAGGTGGGACAGGGGGGGAGTTGAGACCCAGTACTTC
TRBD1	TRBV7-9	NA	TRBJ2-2	CASSLRQGAVTGELFF	TGTGCCAGCAGCTTAAGGCAGGGGGCTGTGACCGGGGAGCTGTTTTTT
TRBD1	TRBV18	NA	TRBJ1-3	CASSPKPLGQGAGNTIYF	TGTGCCAGCTCACCCAAGCCTTTGGGACAGGGTGCTGGAAACACCATATATTTT
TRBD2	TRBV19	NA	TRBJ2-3	CASRPLAGAGDTQYF	TGTGCCAGTAGACCCCTAGCGGGAGCGGGGGATACGCAGTATTTT
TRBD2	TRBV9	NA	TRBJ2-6	CASSVGPSGSLTGANVLTF	TGTGCCAGCAGCGTAGGACCTAGCGGGAGTTTAACTGGGGCCAACGTCCTGACTTTC
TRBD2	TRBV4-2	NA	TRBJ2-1	CASSQLAGTYNEQFF	TGTGCCAGCAGCCAACTAGCGGGAACCTACAATGAGCAGTTCTTC
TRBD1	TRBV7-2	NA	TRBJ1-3	CASSSGGQGAGNTIYF	TGTGCCAGCAGCTCCGGCGGACAGGGGGCGGGAAACACCATATATTTT
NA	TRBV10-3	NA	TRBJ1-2	CAIMSREGRYGYTF	TGTGCCATCATGTCGAGGGAGGGACGCTATGGCTACACCTTC
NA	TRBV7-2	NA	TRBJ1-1	CASSSGSRRNTEAFF	TGTGCCAGCAGCTCAGGTTCAAGACGGAACACTGAAGCTTTCTTT
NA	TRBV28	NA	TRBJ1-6	CASSLQGGSPLHF	TGTGCCAGCAGTTTACAGGGAGGTTCACCCCTCCACTTT
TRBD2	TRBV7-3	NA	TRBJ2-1	CASSLSSGKTSSYNEQFF	TGTGCCAGCAGCTTATCTAGCGGGAAAACAAGCTCCTACAATGAGCAGTTCTTC
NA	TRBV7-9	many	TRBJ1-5	CASSLGLGPATQHF	TGTGCCAGCAGCTTAGGCCTGGGGCCCGCAACCCAGCATTTT
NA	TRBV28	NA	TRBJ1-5	CASSKHRAGQPQHF	TGTGCCAGCAGTAAACACAGGGCGGGTCAGCCCCAGCATTTT